This T cell receptor beta chain came from a study of blood T cell repertoires in COVID-19. Study as a whole: Collection of acute and convalescent COVID-19 samples took place in the United States, Italy and Spain. T cells, B-cell-depleted T cells, or PBMCs supplied cDNA or gDNA.

Under the authors' procedure: Amplification of reference gene primers provided the estimated nucleated cell counts. This table comes from immunoSEQ multiplex PCR, and its TCRdb copy is limited to in-frame clones, with some not included. V, J and clone size reflect that table, while D and trimming were determined from the DNA. The table shows roughly 330,000 clones, with roughly 90% occurring only once. This sequence was found in a woman in her fifties or sixties with active or convalescent COVID-19. Sequenced sample: peripheral blood.

The CDR3 bases are TGTGCCAGCAGCTTTCAACCGGGACTGGACGGCTACACCTTC. Amino acids: CASSFQPGLDGYTF. V is TRBV7-2 and J is TRBJ1-2; possible D gene TRBD1, 5 bases. Trimming cost V 3 bases and J 8 bases, with 16 bases left between them. Germline loops: CDR1 SGHTA, CDR2 FQGNSA. The CDR3 loop spans 14 amino acids.